The text below deals with one T cell receptor beta chain. A single count supports this clone. Its antigen has not been determined. No quality values exist for individual bases; no much larger clone is one base distant. TCRbeta CDR3 regions were amplified from genomic DNA by means of the immunoSEQ Assay, a bias-controlled multiplex PCR. Turning to the authors' computational methods: The number of nucleated cells in each sample was estimated from the amplification of reference gene primers within the assay. To quantify the absolute abundance of each unique TCRbeta CDR3 rearrangement, sequence reads were collapsed and filtered. For each sample, productive Simpson clonality was calculated as the square root of Simpson's diversity index over productive rearrangements. TCRdb limited this immuneACCESS table to in-frame rearrangements with V and J called. A share of clones is missing; checked studies link under half to unresolved V genes, and the rest is unexplained. V, J and clone size are those of that table, while D and trimming were read from the DNA. This sample gives approximately 65,000 clones in total; 90% of them show up just once. 0.4% to 0.55% of the sample belongs to the ten largest clones.

At one collaborating source in Seattle, patients were enrolled during active infection and were followed longitudinally through the course of disease. Collaborating institutions collected whole blood in K2EDTA tubes following their own protocols. For TCRbeta analysis, collaborators shipped samples in one of three forms: frozen whole blood, isolated PBMCs, or DNA extracted from either of those sample types. V trim: 6 bases; J trim: 0 bases; unmatched bases: 15. Looking up the germline V gene (reference sequence) yields CDR1 MNHEY and CDR2 SMNVEV. The CDR3 covers 18 residues, taking in both the cysteine and the phenylalanine. Kept here is only the CDR3 DNA, which spans 54 bases and is read in frame from base 1. The entry originates in a study of blood T cell repertoires in COVID-19 (dated by TCRdb to the early 2020s). Regarding the research as a whole: The collaborator samples originated in the United States, Italy and Spain and spanned the acute and convalescent phases of COVID-19. The prospective study material was composed of cDNA or gDNA derived from T cells, B-cell-depleted T cells, or PBMCs. Deeply sampled blood TCRbeta repertoires from subjects exposed to, actively infected with, or recovered from COVID-19 were included in the dataset. The repertoires were released in a freely available public database meant as a resource for research on the immune response to SARS-CoV-2. The samples were drawn from the first 160 participants of the ongoing ImmuneRACE study and from 950 to 1,500 subjects provided by 6 global collaborators. The sample metadata nearly always contained a de-identified subject ID, COVID-19 status, age in years and sex. Where available, HLA class I and class II types were taken from metadata supplied by the sample provider and were not determined by assay-based typing. Results the study describes overall, beyond this receptor: The amount of clinical and demographic metadata varied by source and participant and was provided uncurated.

Sequenced input: peripheral blood. This TCR derives from a man aged 50 to 60 with COVID-19, enrolled during active disease. The rearranged chain carries TRBV27 and TRBJ1-2, with 8 junctional bases fitting TRBD1. The nucleotide sequence is TGTGCCAGCAGACCTCAGGGGGGGACAGGAATAACTAACTATGGCTACACCTTC. It translates as CASRPQGGTGITNYGYTF.